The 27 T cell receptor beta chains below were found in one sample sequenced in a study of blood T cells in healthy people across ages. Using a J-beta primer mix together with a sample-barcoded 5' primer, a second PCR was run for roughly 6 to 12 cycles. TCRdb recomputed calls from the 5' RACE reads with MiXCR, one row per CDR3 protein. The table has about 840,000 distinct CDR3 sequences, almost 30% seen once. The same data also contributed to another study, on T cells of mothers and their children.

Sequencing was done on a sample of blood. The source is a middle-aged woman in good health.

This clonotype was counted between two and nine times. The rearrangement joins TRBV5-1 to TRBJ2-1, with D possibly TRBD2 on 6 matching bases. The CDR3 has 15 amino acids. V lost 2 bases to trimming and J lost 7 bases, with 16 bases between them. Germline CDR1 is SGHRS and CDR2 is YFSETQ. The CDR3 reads CASSLRTGALNEQFF. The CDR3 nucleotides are TGCGCCAGCAGCTTACGAACGGGAGCCCTGAATGAGCAGTTCTTC.

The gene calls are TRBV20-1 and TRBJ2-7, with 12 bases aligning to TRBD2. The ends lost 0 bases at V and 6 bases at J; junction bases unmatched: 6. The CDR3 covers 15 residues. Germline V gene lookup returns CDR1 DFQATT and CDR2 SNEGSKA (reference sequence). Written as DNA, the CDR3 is TGCAGTGCTAGAGATCGACTAGCGGGAGTAGGCGAGCAGTACTTC. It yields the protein CSARDRLAGVGEQYF.

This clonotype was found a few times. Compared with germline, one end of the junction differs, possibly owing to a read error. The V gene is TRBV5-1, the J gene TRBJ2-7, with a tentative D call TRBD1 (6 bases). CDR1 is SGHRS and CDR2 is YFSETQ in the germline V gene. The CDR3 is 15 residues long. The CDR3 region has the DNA TGCGCCTGCAGCTATGGGACAATTGGCTCCTACGAGCAGTACTTC. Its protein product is CACSYGTIGSYEQYF.

The CDR3 here is CATSAANTGELFF. For the CDR3, the DNA is TGTGCCACCAGTGCAGCGAACACCGGGGAGCTGTTTTTT. The V and J genes are TRBV24-1 and TRBJ2-2; the D is unclear. With 5 bases removed from V and 0 bases from J, the gap between germline ends came to 3 bases. This CDR3 region has 13 residues. The V gene's germline CDR1 is KGHDR and CDR2 SFDVKD.

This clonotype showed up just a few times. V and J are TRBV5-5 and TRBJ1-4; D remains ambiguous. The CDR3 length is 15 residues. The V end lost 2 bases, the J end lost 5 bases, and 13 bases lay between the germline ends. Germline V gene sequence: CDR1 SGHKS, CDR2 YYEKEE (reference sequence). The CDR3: CASSFERPRNEKLFF. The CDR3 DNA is TGTGCCAGCAGCTTTGAACGCCCGAGGAATGAAAAACTGTTTTTT. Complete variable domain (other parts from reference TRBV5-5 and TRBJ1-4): DAGVTQSPTHLIKTRGQQVTLRCSPISGHKSVSWYQQVLGQGPQFIFQYYEKEERGRGNFPDRFSARQFPNYSSELNVNALLLGDSALYLCASSFERPRNEKLFFGSGTQLSVL.

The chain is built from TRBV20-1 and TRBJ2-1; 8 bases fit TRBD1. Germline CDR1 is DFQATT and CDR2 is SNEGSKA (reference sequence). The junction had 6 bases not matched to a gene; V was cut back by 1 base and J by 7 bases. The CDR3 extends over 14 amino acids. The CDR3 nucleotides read TGCAGTGCTAGAGGGGCAGGGGGCACGAATGAGCAGTTCTTC. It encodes CSARGAGGTNEQFF.

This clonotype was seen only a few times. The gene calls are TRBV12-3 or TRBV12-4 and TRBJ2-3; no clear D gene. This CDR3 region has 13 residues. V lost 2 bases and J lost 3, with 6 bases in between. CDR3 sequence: CASSLMRTDTQYF. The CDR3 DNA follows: TGTGCCAGCAGTTTAATGAGAACAGATACGCAGTATTTT.

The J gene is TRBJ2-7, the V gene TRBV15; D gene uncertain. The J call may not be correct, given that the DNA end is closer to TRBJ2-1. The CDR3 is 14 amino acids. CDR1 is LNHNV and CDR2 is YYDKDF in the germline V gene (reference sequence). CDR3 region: CATSKFPASYEQFF. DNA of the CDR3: TGTGCCACCAGCAAGTTCCCGGCCTCCTACGAGCAGTTCTTC.

CDR3 residues: CATSRGTGGDYGYTF. The DNA of the CDR3 is TGTGCCACCAGCAGAGGGACAGGGGGCGACTATGGCTACACCTTC. The chain links TRBV15 to TRBJ1-2; 11 bases agree with TRBD1. V lost 1 base, J lost 3 bases, and 1 base stayed unmatched. The CDR3 extends over 15 amino acids. Germline CDR1 and CDR2: LNHNV and YYDKDF (reference sequence).

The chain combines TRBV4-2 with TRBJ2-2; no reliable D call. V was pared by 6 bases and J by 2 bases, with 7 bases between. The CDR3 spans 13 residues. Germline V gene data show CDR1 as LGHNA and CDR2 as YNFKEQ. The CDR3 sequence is CASRRQNTGELFF. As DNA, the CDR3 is TGTGCCAGCAGGCGACAAAACACCGGGGAGCTGTTTTTT.

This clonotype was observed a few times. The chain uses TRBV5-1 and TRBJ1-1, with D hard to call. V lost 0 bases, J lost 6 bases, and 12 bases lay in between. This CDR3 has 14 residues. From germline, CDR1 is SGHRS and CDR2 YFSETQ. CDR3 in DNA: TGCGCCAGCAGCTTGGAAGGCCCGGGGTCTGAAGCTTTCTTT. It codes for CASSLEGPGSEAFF.

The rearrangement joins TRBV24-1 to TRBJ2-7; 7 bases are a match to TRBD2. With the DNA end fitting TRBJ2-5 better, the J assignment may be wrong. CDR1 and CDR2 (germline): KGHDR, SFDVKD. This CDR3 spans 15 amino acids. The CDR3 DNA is TGTGCCACCAGTGATTGCGGGAGAGGACCAGAGACCCAGTACTTC. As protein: CATSDCGRGPETQYF.

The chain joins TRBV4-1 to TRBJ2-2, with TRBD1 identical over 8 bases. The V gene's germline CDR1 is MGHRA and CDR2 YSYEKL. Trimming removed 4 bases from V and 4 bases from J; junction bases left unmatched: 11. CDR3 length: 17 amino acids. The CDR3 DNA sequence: TGCGCCAGCAGCCCAGAGAGTCAGGGGGCTAGCACCGGGGAGCTGTTTTTT. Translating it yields CASSPESQGASTGELFF.

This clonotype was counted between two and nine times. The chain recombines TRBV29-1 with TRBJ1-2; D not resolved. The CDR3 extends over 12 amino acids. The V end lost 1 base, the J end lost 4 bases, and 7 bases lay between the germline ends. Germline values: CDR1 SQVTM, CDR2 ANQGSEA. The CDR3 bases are TGCAGCGTTGAAGGGGTCGGCTATGGCTACACCTTC. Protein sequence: CSVEGVGYGYTF.

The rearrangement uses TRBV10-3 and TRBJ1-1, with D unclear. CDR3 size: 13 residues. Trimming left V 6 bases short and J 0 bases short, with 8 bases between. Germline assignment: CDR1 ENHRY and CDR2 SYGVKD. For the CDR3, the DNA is TGTGCCATCAGATACACAGTGAACACTGAAGCTTTCTTT. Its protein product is CAIRYTVNTEAFF.

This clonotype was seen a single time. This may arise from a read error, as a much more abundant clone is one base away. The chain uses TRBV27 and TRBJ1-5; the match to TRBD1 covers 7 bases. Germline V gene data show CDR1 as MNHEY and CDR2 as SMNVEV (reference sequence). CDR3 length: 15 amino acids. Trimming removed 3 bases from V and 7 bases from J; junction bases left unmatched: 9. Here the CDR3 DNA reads TGTGCCAGCAGTTTGAGGGGGCGAGCAGGACAGCCCCAGCATTTT. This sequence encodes CASSLRGRAGQPQHF.

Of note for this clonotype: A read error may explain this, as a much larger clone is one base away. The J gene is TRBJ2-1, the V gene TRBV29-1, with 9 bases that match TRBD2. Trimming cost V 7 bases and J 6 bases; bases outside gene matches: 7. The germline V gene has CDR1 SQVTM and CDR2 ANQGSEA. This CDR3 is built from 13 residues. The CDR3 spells CSGRGTSSNEQFF. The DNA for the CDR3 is TGCAGCGGGAGAGGGACTAGCAGCAATGAGCAGTTCTTC.

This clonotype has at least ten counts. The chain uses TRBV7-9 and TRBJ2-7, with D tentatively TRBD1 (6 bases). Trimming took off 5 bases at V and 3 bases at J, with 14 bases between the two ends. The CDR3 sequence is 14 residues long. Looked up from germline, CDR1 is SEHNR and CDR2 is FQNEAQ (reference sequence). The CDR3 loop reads CASSHRDDVYEQYF. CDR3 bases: TGTGCCAGCAGCCACAGGGACGATGTCTACGAGCAGTACTTC. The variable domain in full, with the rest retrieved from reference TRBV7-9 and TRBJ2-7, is DTGVSQNPRHKITKRGQNVTFRCDPISEHNRLYWYRQTLGQGPEFLTYFQNEAQLEKSRLLSDRFSAERPKGSFSTLEIQRTEQGDSAMYLCASSHRDDVYEQYFGPGTRLTVT.

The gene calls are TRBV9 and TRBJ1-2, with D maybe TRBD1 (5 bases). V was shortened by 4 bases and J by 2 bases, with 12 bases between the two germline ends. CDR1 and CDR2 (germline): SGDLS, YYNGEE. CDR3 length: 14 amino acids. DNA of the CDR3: TGTGCCAGCAGCATGACGGACACAAACTATGGCTACACCTTC. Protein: CASSMTDTNYGYTF.

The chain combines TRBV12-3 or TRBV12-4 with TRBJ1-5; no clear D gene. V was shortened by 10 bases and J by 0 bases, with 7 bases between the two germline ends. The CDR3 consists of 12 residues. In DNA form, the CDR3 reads TGTGCCATCCGTTATAGCAATCAGCCCCAGCATTTT. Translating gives CAIRYSNQPQHF.

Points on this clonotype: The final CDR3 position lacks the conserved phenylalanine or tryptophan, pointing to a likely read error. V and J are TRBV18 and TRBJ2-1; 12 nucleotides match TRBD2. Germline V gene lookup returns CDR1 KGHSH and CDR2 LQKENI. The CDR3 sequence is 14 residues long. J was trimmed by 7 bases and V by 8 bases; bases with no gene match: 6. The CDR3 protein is CASRGTSGQNEQFC. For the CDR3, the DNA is TGTGCCAGCCGAGGGACTAGCGGGCAAAATGAGCAGTTCTGC.

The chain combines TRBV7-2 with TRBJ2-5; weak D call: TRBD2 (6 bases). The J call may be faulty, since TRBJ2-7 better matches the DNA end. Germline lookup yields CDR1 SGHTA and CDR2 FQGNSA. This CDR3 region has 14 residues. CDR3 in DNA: TGTGCCAGCAGCTTAGGGAGGGCGGCCCACGAGCAGTACTTC. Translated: CASSLGRAAHEQYF.

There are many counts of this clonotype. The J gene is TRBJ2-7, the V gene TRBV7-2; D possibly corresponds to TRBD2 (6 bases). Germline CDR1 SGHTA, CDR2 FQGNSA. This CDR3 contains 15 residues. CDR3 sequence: CASSLGGPPRYEQYF. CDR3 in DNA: TGTGCTTCATCATTGGGGGGACCCCCCCGATACGAGCAGTACTTC.

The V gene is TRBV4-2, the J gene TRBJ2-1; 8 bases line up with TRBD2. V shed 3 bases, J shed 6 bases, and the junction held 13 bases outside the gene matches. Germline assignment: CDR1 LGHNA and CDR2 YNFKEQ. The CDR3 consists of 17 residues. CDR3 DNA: TGTGCCAGCAGCCACCAGAGGGCGCGGGGGGATCTCAATGAGCAGTTCTTC. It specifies CASSHQRARGDLNEQFF.

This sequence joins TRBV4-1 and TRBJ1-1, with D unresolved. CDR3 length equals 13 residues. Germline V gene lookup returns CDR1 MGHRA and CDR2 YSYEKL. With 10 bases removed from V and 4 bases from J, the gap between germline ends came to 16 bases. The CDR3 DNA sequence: TGCGCCACCCGTGCTGGGTATCGCACTGAAGCTTTCTTT. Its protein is CATRAGYRTEAFF.

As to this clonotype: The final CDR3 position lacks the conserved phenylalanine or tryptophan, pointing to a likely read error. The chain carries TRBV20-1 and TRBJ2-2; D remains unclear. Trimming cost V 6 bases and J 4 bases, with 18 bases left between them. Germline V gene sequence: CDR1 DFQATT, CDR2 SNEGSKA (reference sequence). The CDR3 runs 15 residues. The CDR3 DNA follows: TGCAGTGCAATCCCGGGTCCTCGAGGCACCGGGGAGCTGTTTGTT. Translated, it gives CSAIPGPRGTGELFV.

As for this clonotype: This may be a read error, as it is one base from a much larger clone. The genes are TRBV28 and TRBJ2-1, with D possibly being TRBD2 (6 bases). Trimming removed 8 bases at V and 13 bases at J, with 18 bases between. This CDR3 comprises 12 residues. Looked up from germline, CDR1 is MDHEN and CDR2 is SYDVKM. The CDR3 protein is CASGGVVETQFF. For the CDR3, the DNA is TGTGCCAGCGGCGGGGTGGTAGAGACCCAGTTCTTC.